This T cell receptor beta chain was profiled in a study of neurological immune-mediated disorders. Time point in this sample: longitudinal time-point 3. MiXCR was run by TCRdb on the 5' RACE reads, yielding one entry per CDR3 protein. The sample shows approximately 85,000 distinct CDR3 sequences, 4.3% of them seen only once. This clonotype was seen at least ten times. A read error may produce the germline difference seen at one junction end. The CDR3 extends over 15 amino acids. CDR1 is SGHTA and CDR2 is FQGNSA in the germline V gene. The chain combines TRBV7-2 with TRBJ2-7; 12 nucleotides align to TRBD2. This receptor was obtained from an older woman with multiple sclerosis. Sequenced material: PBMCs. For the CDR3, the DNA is TGTGCCAGCAGATTAGGACTAGCGGGGACCTACGAGCAGTACTTC. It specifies CASRLGLAGTYEQYF.